This T cell receptor beta chain was captured in a study of cytomegalovirus exposure and HLA in healthy donors. The CDR3 has 13 residues. Trimming removed 0 bases at V and 5 bases at J, with 7 bases between. Germline CDR1 reads GTSNPN; CDR2 reads SVGIG (reference sequence). The PCR employed 60 Vbeta primers together with 13 Jbeta primers. The protocol was immunoSEQ multiplex PCR, while the TCRdb copy is restricted to in-frame clones and leaves out a portion. The data hold around 120,000 clones, with around two thirds observed a single time. Regarding the study as a whole: Earlier analysis found most TCR beta V segments productive about 87% or about 30% of the time.

This clone has only a few counts. Antigen unknown. Sequenced: PBMCs. The receptor was isolated from a human donor in good health. J is TRBJ2-2 and V is TRBV30; D gene ambiguous. The CDR3 spells CAWSVFRTGELFF. The CDR3 DNA sequence: TGTGCCTGGAGTGTATTCAGGACCGGGGAGCTGTTTTTT.